These T cell receptor beta chains were read from a single sample in a study of cytomegalovirus exposure and HLA in healthy donors. Produced via immunoSEQ multiplex PCR; TCRdb's table is partial and in-frame only. The sample lists some 150,000 clones, about 80% occurring once. Sequencing input: PBMCs. The receptors come from a man aged 25 to 45 in good health and CMV-seronegative. The CDR3 runs from the conserved cysteine through the conserved F or W. Fields, in order: CDR3 length, clone size, J gene, D gene, V gene, CDR3 DNA, CDR3 protein. The D gene is left open where the match is weak. Expanded clones get a size class; other rows say once, few or many, or leave the size out.

>11|few|TRBJ1-1|.|TRBV19
TGTGCCATCATTAGCCCCTGTGAAGCTTTCTTT
CAIISPCEAFF
>15|.|TRBJ2-3|.|TRBV15
TGTGCCACCAGCAACCCCGGGACTTTCACAGATACGCAGTATTTT
CATSNPGTFTDTQYF
>15|.|TRBJ2-3|.|TRBV5-1
TGCGCCAGCAGCTTGGACAGGGTTAAGACAGATACGCAGTATTTT
CASSLDRVKTDTQYF
>15|.|TRBJ1-2|.|TRBV6-1
TGTGCCAGCAGTGAACAGGGGAACCCTACCTATGGCTACACCTTC
CASSEQGNPTYGYTF
>14|.|TRBJ2-2|TRBD2|TRBV30
TGTGCCTGGAGGGGACTAGCGGGCACCGGGGAGCTGTTTTTT
CAWRGLAGTGELFF
>15|.|TRBJ2-5|TRBD2|TRBV30
TGTGCCTGGAGTACCGCGGGAGGGTCTTGGGAGACCCAGTACTTC
CAWSTAGGSWETQYF
>17|.|TRBJ2-1|.|TRBV30
TGTGCCTGGAGTGTAATGGCGACTCCAAGCTCCTACAATGAGCAGTTCTTC
CAWSVMATPSSYNEQFF
>14|.|TRBJ2-5|TRBD2|TRBV25-1
TGTGCCAGCAGTTCGGGGACTAGCGGAGAGACCCAGTACTTC
CASSSGTSGETQYF
>16|.|TRBJ2-7|.|TRBV9
TGTGCCAGCAGCTCAACCCGAAGAGACACATTCTACGAGCAGTACTTC
CASSSTRRDTFYEQYF
>13|.|TRBJ1-2|TRBD1|TRBV7-8
TGTGCCAGCAGCCCGACAGGGAATTATGGCTACACCTTC
CASSPTGNYGYTF
>11|once|TRBJ2-3|.|TRBV30
TGTGCCTGGAGAGTAGCAGATACGCAGTATTTT
CAWRVADTQYF
>14|.|TRBJ2-1|.|TRBV29-1
TGCAGCGTTCCTATCGCGGGTTCCTACAATGAGCAGTTCTTC
CSVPIAGSYNEQFF
>14|.|TRBJ1-5|TRBD1|TRBV18
TGTGCCAGCTCAACCTCAGGGGGATCTCAGCCCCAGCATTTT
CASSTSGGSQPQHF
>13|.|TRBJ1-1|TRBD1|TRBV7-9
TGTGCCAGCAGTTTCACAGGGGTGGCTGAAGCTTTCTTT
CASSFTGVAEAFF
>15|.|TRBJ2-7|TRBD1|TRBV28
TGTGCCAGCAGTTCCCTGACAGGGAGAGCCTACGAGCAGTACTTC
CASSSLTGRAYEQYF
>16|few|TRBJ2-6|.|TRBV7-2
TGTGCCAGCAGCTTAGAACTGTCACCTTCAGCCAGGGCCCTGACTTTC
CASSLELSPSARALTF
>14|.|TRBJ2-2|.|TRBV29-1
TGCAGCGTCCAAGGGGGACAGAACACCGGGGAGCTGTTTTTT
CSVQGGQNTGELFF
>15|once|TRBJ1-1|.|TRBV21-1
TGTGCCAGCAGCAAGGGAGTGGAGCCGAACACTGAAGCTTTCTTT
CASSKGVEPNTEAFF
>13|once|TRBJ1-4|.|TRBV30
TGTGCCTGGAGCCTGAGGGCGGAGGAAAAACTGTTTTTT
CAWSLRAEEKLFF
>12|.|TRBJ1-3|.|TRBV28
TGTGCCAGCTTTGAGAGTGGAAACACCATATATTTT
CASFESGNTIYF